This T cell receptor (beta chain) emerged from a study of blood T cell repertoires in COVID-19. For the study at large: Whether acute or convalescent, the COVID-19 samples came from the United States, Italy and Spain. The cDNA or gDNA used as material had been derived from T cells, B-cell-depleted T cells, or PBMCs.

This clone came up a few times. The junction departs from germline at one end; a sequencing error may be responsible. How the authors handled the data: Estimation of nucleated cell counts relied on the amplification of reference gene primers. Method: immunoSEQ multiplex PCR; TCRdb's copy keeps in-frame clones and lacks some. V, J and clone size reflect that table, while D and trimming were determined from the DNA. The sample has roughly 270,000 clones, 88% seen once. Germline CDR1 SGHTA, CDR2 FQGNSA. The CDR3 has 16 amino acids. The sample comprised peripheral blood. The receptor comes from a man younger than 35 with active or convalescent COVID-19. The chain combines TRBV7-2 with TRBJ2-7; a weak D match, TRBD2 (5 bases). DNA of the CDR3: TGTGCCAGCAGCCTAGCCCTAGGTATTAGGTCCTACGAGCAGTACTTC. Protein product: CASSLALGIRSYEQYF.